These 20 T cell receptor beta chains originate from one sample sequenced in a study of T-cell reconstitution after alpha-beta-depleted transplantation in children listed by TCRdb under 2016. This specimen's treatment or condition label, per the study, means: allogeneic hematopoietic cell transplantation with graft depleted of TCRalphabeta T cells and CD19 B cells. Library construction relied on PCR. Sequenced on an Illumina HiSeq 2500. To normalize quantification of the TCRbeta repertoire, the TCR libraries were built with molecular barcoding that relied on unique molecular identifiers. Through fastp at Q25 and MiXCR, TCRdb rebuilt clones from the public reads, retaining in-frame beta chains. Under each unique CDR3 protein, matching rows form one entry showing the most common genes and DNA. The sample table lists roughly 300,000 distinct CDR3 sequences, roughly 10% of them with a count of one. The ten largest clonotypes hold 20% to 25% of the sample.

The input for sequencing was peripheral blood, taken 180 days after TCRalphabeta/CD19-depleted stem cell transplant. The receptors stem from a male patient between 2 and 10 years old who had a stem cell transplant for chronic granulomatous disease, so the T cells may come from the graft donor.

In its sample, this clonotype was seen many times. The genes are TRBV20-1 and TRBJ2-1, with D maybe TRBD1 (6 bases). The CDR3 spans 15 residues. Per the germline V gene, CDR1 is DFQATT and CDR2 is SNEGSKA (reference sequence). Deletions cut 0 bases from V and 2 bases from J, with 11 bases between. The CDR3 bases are TGCAGTGCTAGAGATGGGGACATTCCCTACAATGAGCAGTTCTTC. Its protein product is CSARDGDIPYNEQFF.

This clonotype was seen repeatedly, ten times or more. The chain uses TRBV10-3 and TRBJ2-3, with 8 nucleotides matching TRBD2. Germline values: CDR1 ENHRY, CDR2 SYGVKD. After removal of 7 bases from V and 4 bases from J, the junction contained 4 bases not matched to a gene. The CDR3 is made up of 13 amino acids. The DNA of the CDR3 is TGTGCCATCAATGCGGGGGGTGCAGATACGCAGTATTTT. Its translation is CAINAGGADTQYF.

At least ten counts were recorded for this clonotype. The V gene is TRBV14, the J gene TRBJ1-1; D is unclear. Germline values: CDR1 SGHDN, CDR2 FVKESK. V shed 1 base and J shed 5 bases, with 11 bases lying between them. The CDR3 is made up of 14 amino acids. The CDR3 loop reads CASSQVKGGTEAFF. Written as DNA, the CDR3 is TGTGCCAGCAGCCAAGTTAAGGGAGGGACTGAAGCTTTCTTT.

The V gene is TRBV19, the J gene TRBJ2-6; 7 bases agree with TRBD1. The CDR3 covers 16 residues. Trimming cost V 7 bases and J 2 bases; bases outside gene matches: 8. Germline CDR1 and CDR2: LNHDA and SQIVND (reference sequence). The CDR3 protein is CASMLRTGAGANVLTF. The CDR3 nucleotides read TGTGCCAGTATGTTGCGCACAGGGGCTGGGGCCAACGTCCTGACTTTC.

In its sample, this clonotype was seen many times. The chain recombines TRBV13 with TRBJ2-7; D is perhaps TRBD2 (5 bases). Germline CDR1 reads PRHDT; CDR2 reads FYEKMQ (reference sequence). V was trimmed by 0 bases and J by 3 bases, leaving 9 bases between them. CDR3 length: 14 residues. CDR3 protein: CASSLGTRYYEQYF. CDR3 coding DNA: TGTGCCAGCAGCTTAGGAACTAGATACTACGAGCAGTACTTC.

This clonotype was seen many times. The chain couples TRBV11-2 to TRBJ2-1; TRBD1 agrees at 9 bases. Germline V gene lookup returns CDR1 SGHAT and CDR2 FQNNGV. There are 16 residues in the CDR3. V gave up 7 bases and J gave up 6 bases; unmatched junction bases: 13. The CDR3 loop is CASTQTTGTGRNEQFF. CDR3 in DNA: TGTGCCAGCACCCAAACAACCGGGACAGGGCGCAATGAGCAGTTCTTC.

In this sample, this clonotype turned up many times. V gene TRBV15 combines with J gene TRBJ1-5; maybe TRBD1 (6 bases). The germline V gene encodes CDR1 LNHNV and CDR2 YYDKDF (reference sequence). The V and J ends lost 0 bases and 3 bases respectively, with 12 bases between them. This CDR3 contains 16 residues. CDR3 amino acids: CATSRDRGGDNQPQHF. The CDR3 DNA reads TGTGCCACCAGCAGAGATCGAGGGGGAGACAATCAGCCCCAGCATTTT.

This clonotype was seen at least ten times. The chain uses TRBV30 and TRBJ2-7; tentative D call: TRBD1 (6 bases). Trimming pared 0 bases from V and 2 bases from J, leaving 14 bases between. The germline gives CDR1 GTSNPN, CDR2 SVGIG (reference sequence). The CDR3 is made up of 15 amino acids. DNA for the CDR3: TGTGCCTGGAGTGTCTTAGGGGGTGACCCCTACGAGCAGTACTTC. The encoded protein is CAWSVLGGDPYEQYF.

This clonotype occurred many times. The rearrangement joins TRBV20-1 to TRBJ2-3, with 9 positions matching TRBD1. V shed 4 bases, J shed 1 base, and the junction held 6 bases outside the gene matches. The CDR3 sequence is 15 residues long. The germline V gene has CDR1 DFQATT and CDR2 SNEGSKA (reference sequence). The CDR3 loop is CSAIHRGQGTDTQYF. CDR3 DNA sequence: TGCAGTGCTATACACAGGGGGCAAGGCACAGATACGCAGTATTTT.

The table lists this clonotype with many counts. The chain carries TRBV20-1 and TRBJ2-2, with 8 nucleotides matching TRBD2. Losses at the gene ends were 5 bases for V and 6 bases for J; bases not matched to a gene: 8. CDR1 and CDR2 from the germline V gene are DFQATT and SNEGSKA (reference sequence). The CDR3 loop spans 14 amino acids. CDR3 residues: CSASGTRDAGELFF. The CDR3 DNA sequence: TGCAGTGCTTCCGGGACTAGAGATGCCGGGGAGCTGTTTTTT.

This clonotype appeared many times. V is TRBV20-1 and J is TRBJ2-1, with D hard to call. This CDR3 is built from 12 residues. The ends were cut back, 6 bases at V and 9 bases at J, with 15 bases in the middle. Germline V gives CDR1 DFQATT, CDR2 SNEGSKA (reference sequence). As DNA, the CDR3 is TGCAGTGCCGCCGACTCCCCCACTGAGCAGTTCTTC. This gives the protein CSAADSPTEQFF.

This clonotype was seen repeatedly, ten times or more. This CDR3 reads CASSVVLTDTQYF. CDR3 DNA sequence: TGTGCCAGCAGCGTAGTTCTCACAGATACGCAGTATTTT. This rearrangement joins TRBV11-2 to TRBJ2-3; D unresolved. Germline V CDR1 and CDR2: SGHAT, FQNNGV. V lost 5 bases to trimming and J lost 2 bases, with 8 bases between them. There are 13 residues in the CDR3.

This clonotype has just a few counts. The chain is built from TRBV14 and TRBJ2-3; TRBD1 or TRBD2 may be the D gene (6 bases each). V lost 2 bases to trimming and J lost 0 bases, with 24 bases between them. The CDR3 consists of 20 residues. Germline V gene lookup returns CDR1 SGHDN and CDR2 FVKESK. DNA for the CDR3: TGTGCCAGCAGCCAATTCAGCCCGAGTGGCGGGACATCTAGCACAGATACGCAGTATTTT. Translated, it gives CASSQFSPSGGTSSTDTQYF.

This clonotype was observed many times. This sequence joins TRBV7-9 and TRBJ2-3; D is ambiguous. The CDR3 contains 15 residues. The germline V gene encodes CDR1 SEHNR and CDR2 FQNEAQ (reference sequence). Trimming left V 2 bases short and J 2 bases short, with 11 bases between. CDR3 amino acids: CASSLLGQTTDTQYF. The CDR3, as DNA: TGTGCCAGCAGCTTACTTGGGCAGACCACAGATACGCAGTATTTT.

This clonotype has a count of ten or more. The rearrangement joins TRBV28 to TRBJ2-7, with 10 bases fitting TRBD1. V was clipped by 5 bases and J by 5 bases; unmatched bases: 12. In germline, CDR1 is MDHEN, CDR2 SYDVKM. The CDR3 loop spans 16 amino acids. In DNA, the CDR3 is TGTGCCAGCAGTCCTACGTGGGGACAGGGGTGGAACGAGCAGTACTTC. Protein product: CASSPTWGQGWNEQYF.

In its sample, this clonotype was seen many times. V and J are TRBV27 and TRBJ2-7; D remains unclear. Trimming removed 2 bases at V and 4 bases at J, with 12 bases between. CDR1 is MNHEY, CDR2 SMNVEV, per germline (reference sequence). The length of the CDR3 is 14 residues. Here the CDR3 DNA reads TGTGCCAGCAGTTTACCGTCCTATCTTTACGAGCAGTACTTC. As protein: CASSLPSYLYEQYF.

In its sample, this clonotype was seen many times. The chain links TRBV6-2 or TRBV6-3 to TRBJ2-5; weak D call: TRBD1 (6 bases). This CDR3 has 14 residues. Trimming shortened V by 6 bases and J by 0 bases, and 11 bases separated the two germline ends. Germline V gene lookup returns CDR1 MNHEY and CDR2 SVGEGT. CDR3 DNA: TGTGCCAGCAGAGCGGACAGCTACCAAGAGACCCAGTACTTC. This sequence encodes CASRADSYQETQYF.

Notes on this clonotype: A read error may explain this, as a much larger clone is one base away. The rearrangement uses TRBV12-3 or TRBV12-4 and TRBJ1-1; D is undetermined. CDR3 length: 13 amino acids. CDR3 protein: CVSSWARNTEAFF. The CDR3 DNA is TGTGTCAGCAGTTGGGCAAGGAACACTGAAGCTTTCTTT.

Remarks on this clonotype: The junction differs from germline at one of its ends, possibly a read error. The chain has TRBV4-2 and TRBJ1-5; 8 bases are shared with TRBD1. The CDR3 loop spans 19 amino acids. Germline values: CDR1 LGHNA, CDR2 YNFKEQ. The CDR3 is CACSQGSGGHQGRNQPQHF. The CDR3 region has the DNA TGTGCCTGCAGCCAAGGATCAGGGGGCCACCAGGGGAGGAATCAGCCCCAGCATTTT.

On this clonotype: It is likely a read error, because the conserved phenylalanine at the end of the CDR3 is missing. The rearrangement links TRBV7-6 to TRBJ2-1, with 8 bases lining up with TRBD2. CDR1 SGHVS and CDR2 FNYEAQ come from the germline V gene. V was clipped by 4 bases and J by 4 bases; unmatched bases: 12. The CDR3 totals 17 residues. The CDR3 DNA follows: TGTGCCAGCAGCTACGGACGGACTAGCCGGATGTACAATGAGCAGTTCCTC. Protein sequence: CASSYGRTSRMYNEQFL.